The 27 T cell receptor beta chains below were found in one sample sequenced in a study of blood T cell repertoires in COVID-19. Sequenced by immunoSEQ multiplex PCR; TCRdb stores in-frame clones only, minus some. The sample includes some 70,000 clones, 88% of them seen just once. The sequenced sample consisted of peripheral blood. All receptors come from a woman in her 70s with acute or convalescent COVID-19.

The chain combines TRBV27 with TRBJ2-7, with D possibly matching TRBD2 (5 bases). The CDR3 loop spans 15 amino acids. From germline, CDR1 is MNHEY and CDR2 SMNVEV (reference sequence). V lost 2 bases and J lost 3, with 14 bases in between. The CDR3 sequence is CASSLRFGNYYEQYF. DNA for the CDR3: TGTGCCAGCAGTTTAAGATTCGGGAATTACTACGAGCAGTACTTC.

V usage is TRBV7-2 and J usage is TRBJ1-2, with D perhaps matching TRBD1 (6 bases). With 2 bases removed from V and 4 bases from J, the gap between germline ends came to 11 bases. Germline assignment: CDR1 SGHTA and CDR2 FQGNSA. This CDR3 has 14 amino acids. The CDR3 spells CASSLQQGSYGYTF. CDR3 DNA sequence: TGTGCCAGCAGCTTACAGCAGGGGTCCTATGGCTACACCTTC.

This rearrangement joins TRBV7-3 to TRBJ2-5; TRBD2 agrees at 9 bases. Unmatched junction bases numbered 2, after V lost 5 bases and J lost 4 bases. CDR3 length: 13 amino acids. Per germline, CDR1 SGHTA and CDR2 FQGTGA. The CDR3 DNA reads TGTGCCAGCAGCATACTAGCGGGAGAGACCCAGTACTTC. Protein sequence: CASSILAGETQYF.

The gene calls are TRBV30 and TRBJ2-5; the match to TRBD2 covers 7 bases. V was pared by 3 bases and J by 6 bases, with 10 bases of the junction left unmatched. This CDR3 spans 14 amino acids. The germline V gene encodes CDR1 GTSNPN and CDR2 SVGIG (reference sequence). CDR3 bases: TGTGCCTGGAGGGCCCGGGGGGAGGGGAAGACCCAGTACTTC. Translating gives CAWRARGEGKTQYF.

This clone was seen a few times. V usage is TRBV28 and J usage is TRBJ2-3; 8 nucleotides line up with TRBD2. The CDR3 has 15 residues. V was pared by 6 bases and J by 1 base, with 6 bases of the junction left unmatched. Per the germline V gene, CDR1 is MDHEN and CDR2 is SYDVKM. The CDR3 loop reads CASSRLARGTDTQYF. The CDR3 DNA sequence: TGTGCCAGCAGCCGACTAGCGAGGGGCACAGATACGCAGTATTTT.

CDR3 sequence: CASSHFDQPQHF. DNA of the CDR3: TGTGCCAGCAGCCACTTCGATCAGCCCCAGCATTTT. The chain recombines TRBV3-1 (or the pseudogene TRBV3-2) with TRBJ1-5; D is uncertain. The V gene lost 3 bases and the J gene lost 5 bases, with 5 bases spanning the gap. Germline CDR1 LGHDT, CDR2 YNNKEL (reference sequence). This CDR3 is built from 12 residues.

The CDR3 bases are TGCGCCAGCAGCGCGACAGTACCGGGACAGGGGGCCGCCGGGGAGCTGTTTTTT. It is translated as CASSATVPGQGAAGELFF. The chain employs TRBV5-1 and TRBJ2-2; TRBD1 matches at 12 bases. The germline V gene encodes CDR1 SGHRS and CDR2 YFSETQ. The CDR3 has 18 residues. J lost 6 bases, V lost 4 bases, and 13 bases had no gene match.

The rearrangement joins TRBV15 to TRBJ1-3; D is unresolved. CDR3 size: 15 residues. CDR1 and CDR2 from the germline V gene are LNHNV and YYDKDF (reference sequence). Trimming removed 0 bases from V and 6 bases from J, with 12 bases in between. The CDR3 loop is CATSREPGSANTIYF. Here the CDR3 DNA reads TGTGCCACCAGCAGAGAACCGGGTTCGGCAAACACCATATATTTT.

The CDR3 sequence: CASTPETSGRGEQYF. CDR3 coding DNA: TGTGCCAGCACCCCCGAGACTAGCGGGAGAGGCGAGCAGTACTTC. The chain couples TRBV6-5 to TRBJ2-7, with 12 bases matching TRBD2. Germline V gives CDR1 MNHEY, CDR2 SVGAGI. The CDR3 length is 15 residues. Trimming took 7 bases from V and 6 from J; bases not matched to a gene: 10.

Comments on this clone: At one boundary the junction diverges from the germline segment, which might be a read error. The chain employs TRBV29-1 and TRBJ1-2; D unresolved. Per the germline V gene, CDR1 is SQVTM and CDR2 is ANQGSEA. CDR3 length: 12 amino acids. The CDR3 is CSVERANYDYTF. Written as DNA, the CDR3 is TGCAGCGTTGAGAGAGCTAACTATGACTACACCTTC.

The rearrangement links TRBV28 to TRBJ2-1, with D perhaps matching TRBD1 (5 bases). The V end lost 8 bases, the J end lost 11 bases, and 16 bases lay between the germline ends. This CDR3 is 12 amino acids long. From germline, CDR1 is MDHEN and CDR2 SYDVKM. CDR3 sequence: CASHSTELKQFF. The DNA for the CDR3 is TGTGCCAGCCACTCGACAGAGTTGAAGCAGTTCTTC. The variable domain in full, with the rest retrieved from reference TRBV28 and TRBJ2-1, is DVKVTQSSRYLVKRTGEKVFLECVQDMDHENMFWYRQDPGLGLRLIYFSYDVKMKEKGDIPEGYSVSREKKERFSLILESASTNQTSMYLCASHSTELKQFFGPGTRLTVL.

The rearrangement uses TRBV10-3 and TRBJ2-3; 9 nucleotides match TRBD2. The CDR3 has 13 amino acids. V lost 7 bases, J lost 6 bases, and 5 bases stayed unmatched. Germline loops: CDR1 ENHRY, CDR2 SYGVKD. CDR3 residues: CAIKAGGPDTQYF. The CDR3 region has the DNA TGTGCCATCAAGGCGGGGGGGCCTGATACGCAGTATTTT.

The genes are TRBV27 and TRBJ1-1; D is perhaps TRBD1 (6 bases). The germline CDR1 and CDR2 sequences are MNHEY and SMNVEV (reference sequence). The CDR3 runs 13 residues. V dropped 3 bases and J dropped 4 bases, with 9 bases sitting between them. The CDR3 bases are TGTGCCAGCAGTTTCGGACAGAGCACTGAAGCTTTCTTT. Protein product: CASSFGQSTEAFF.

As for this clone: Other DNA sequences from this sample encode an identical CDR3 as well. The V gene is TRBV20-1, the J gene TRBJ2-5; weak D call: TRBD1 (6 bases). Looked up from germline, CDR1 is DFQATT and CDR2 is SNEGSKA (reference sequence). The germline V and J ends were trimmed by 5 bases and 3 bases, with 7 bases remaining between them. The length of the CDR3 is 11 residues. The CDR3: CSAHREETQYF. DNA of the CDR3: TGCAGTGCTCACAGGGAAGAGACCCAGTACTTC.

This clone was detected only a few times. The chain employs TRBV6-2 or TRBV6-3 and TRBJ1-1; 8 nucleotides match TRBD1. This CDR3 is 14 amino acids long. V lost 6 bases and J lost 4; bases outside the gene matches: 7. Germline CDR1 reads MNHEY; CDR2 reads SVGEGT. The CDR3 bases are TGTGCCAGCAGCATCAACAGGGGGTTCACTGAAGCTTTCTTT. It translates to CASSINRGFTEAFF.

The chain has TRBV7-9 and TRBJ1-1; D not resolved. The CDR3 loop spans 11 amino acids. CDR1 is SEHNR and CDR2 is FQNEAQ in the germline V gene (reference sequence). Trimming took 8 bases from V and 5 from J, leaving 9 bases between them. In DNA, the CDR3 is TGTGCCAGCCGGCGGGGTACTGAAGCTTTCTTT. Its translation: CASRRGTEAFF.

This clone was found a few times. V usage is TRBV5-4 and J usage is TRBJ1-1; no reliable D call. Per the germline V gene, CDR1 is SGHNT and CDR2 is YYREEE (reference sequence). The germline V and J ends were trimmed by 3 bases and 2 bases, with 5 bases remaining between them. The length of the CDR3 is 12 residues. The CDR3 loop is CASSSYNTEAFF. The CDR3, as DNA: TGTGCCAGCAGCTCTTATAACACTGAAGCTTTCTTT.

This chain joins TRBV29-1 and TRBJ1-2, with TRBD1 identical over 9 bases. CDR1 SQVTM and CDR2 ANQGSEA come from the germline V gene. V trimming: 1 base; J trimming: 6 bases; junction bases outside the gene matches: 6. The CDR3 covers 14 residues. CDR3 coding DNA: TGCAGCGTTGAAGGTACTTGGACAGGGGATGGCTACACCTTC. It yields the protein CSVEGTWTGDGYTF. The complete variable domain, with remaining parts taken from reference TRBV29-1 and TRBJ1-2, reads SAVISQKPSRDICQRGTSLTIQCQVDSQVTMMFWYRQQPGQSLTLIATANQGSEATYESGFVIDKFPISRPNLTFSTLTVSNMSPEDSSIYLCSVEGTWTGDGYTFGSGTRLTVV.

This chain joins TRBV29-1 and TRBJ1-1, with D perhaps matching TRBD1 (6 bases). Deletions cut 6 bases from V and 1 base from J, with 12 bases between. The CDR3 loop spans 13 amino acids. The germline gives CDR1 SQVTM, CDR2 ANQGSEA. The CDR3: CSVEGHPNTEAFF. As DNA, the CDR3 is TGCAGCGTCGAGGGACATCCGAACACTGAAGCTTTCTTT. Combining the CDR3 with reference TRBV29-1 and TRBJ1-1 gives the whole variable domain SAVISQKPSRDICQRGTSLTIQCQVDSQVTMMFWYRQQPGQSLTLIATANQGSEATYESGFVIDKFPISRPNLTFSTLTVSNMSPEDSSIYLCSVEGHPNTEAFFGQGTRLTVV.

The chain carries TRBV3-1 (or the pseudogene TRBV3-2) and TRBJ2-7; tentatively, D is TRBD2 (5 bases). This CDR3 has 14 amino acids. Germline assignment: CDR1 LGHDT and CDR2 YNNKEL (reference sequence). V dropped 2 bases and J dropped 6 bases, with 14 bases sitting between them. DNA for the CDR3: TGTGCCAGCAGCCAACGGGGAGAGCGAGCCGAGCAGTACTTC. Encoded protein: CASSQRGERAEQYF.

This clone was seen a few times. This sequence joins TRBV6-2 or TRBV6-3 and TRBJ1-2; the D is unclear. The CDR3 runs to 13 residues. CDR1 is MNHEY, CDR2 SVGEGT, per germline. The ends were cut back, 2 bases at V and 4 bases at J, with 8 bases in the middle. The CDR3 protein is CASSYPFGYGYTF. The CDR3 nucleotides read TGTGCCAGCAGTTACCCTTTCGGCTATGGCTACACCTTC.

The chain combines TRBV9 with TRBJ1-1; no firm D call. V was pared by 4 bases and J by 2 bases, with 12 bases between. The CDR3 length is 14 residues. CDR1 and CDR2 (germline): SGDLS, YYNGEE. The CDR3 nucleotides read TGTGCCAGCAGCACCCATACAGCTAACACTGAAGCTTTCTTT. Its protein is CASSTHTANTEAFF.

This chain connects TRBV4-3 to TRBJ1-2; D gene ambiguous. This CDR3 has 13 amino acids. CDR1 is LGHNA, CDR2 YSLEER, per germline. V lost 0 bases and J 1 base, leaving 3 bases between the germline ends. The CDR3 loop reads CASSQDHNYGYTF. The CDR3 bases are TGCGCCAGCAGCCAAGATCATAACTATGGCTACACCTTC.

This chain uses TRBV30 with TRBJ1-2; TRBD1 is a possible D gene (5 bases). Germline assignment: CDR1 GTSNPN and CDR2 SVGIG (reference sequence). V was pared by 0 bases and J by 8 bases, with 13 bases between. The CDR3 is made up of 13 amino acids. The CDR3 DNA sequence: TGTGCCTGGAGTGTACAATGGGAGGGGGGCTACACCTTC. Translated, it gives CAWSVQWEGGYTF.

The chain employs TRBV5-8 and TRBJ2-5; 9 nucleotides line up with TRBD1. Germline V gene sequence: CDR1 SGHTS, CDR2 YDEGEE. The CDR3 covers 15 residues. V lost 4 bases, J lost 5 bases, and 9 bases stayed unmatched. The CDR3 DNA reads as TGTGCCAGCAGCCCTGGACAGGGGCACGGGGAGACCCAGTACTTC. The encoded protein is CASSPGQGHGETQYF.

This rearrangement joins TRBV9 to TRBJ1-2, with a weak D call TRBD1 (5 bases). Trimming took off 4 bases at V and 1 base at J, with 17 bases between the two ends. This CDR3 is built from 16 residues. The germline V gene encodes CDR1 SGDLS and CDR2 YYNGEE. The CDR3 DNA reads as TGTGCCAGCAGCTACCACTTGACAGAAATTAACTATGGCTACACCTTC. This translates into CASSYHLTEINYGYTF.

The CDR3 coding sequence is TGTGCCAGCAGTTACTGGAGCGAGAACACTGAAGCTTTCTTT. Translated: CASSYWSENTEAFF. The gene calls are TRBV6-2 or TRBV6-3 and TRBJ1-1, with D uncertain. The length of the CDR3 is 14 residues. Trimming shortened V by 1 base and J by 1 base, and 7 bases separated the two germline ends. Germline V gives CDR1 MNHEY, CDR2 SVGEGT.